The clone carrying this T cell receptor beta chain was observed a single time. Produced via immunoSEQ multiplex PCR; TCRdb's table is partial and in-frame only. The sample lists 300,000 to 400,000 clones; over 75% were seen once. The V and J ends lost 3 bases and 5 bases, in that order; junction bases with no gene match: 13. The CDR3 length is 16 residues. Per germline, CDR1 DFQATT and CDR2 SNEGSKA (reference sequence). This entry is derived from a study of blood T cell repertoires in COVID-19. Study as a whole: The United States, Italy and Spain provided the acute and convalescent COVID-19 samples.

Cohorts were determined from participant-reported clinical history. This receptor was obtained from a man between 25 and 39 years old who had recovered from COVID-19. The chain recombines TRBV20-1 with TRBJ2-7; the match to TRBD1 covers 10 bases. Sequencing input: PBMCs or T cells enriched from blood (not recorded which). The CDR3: CSASGQGDRGANEQYF. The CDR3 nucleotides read TGCAGTGCTAGTGGTCAAGGGGACAGGGGTGCCAACGAGCAGTACTTC.